This TCR beta chain was sequenced during a study of early T cells in non-severe SARS-CoV-2 infection. In the study overall: The chains were unpaired, and the sequenced material was bulk RNA from unsorted whole blood.

Germline V CDR1 and CDR2: MGHRA, YSYEKL. The V end lost 0 bases, the J end lost 5 bases, and 5 bases lay between the germline ends. This CDR3 contains 13 residues. Attachment of unique molecular identifiers was made to individual cDNA molecules. TCRdb passed the 5' RACE reads through MiXCR, listing each CDR3 protein once. This sample yields roughly 56,000 distinct CDR3 sequences, of which approximately 10% are seen a single time; approximately 6.5% belongs to the top ten. This clonotype was counted at least ten times. The sequencing sample was made of whole blood. This receptor was taken from an adult who was a healthcare worker with PCR-confirmed SARS-CoV-2 infection or an uninfected control (not recorded which). The chain carries TRBV4-1 and TRBJ2-1; no firm D call. CDR3 residues: CASSQEPNNEQFF. CDR3 bases: TGCGCCAGCAGCCAAGAGCCCAACAATGAGCAGTTCTTC.